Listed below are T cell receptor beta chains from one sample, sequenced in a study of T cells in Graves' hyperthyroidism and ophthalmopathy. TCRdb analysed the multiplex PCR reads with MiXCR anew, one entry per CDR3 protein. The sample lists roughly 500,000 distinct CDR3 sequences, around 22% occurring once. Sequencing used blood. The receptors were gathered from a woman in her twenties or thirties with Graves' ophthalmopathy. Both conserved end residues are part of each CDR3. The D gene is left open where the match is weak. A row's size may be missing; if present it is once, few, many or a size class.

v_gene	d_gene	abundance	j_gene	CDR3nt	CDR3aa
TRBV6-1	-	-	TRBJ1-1	TGTGCCAGCATGGAAGCGAACACTGAAGCTTTCTTT	CASMEANTEAFF
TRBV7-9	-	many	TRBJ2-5	TGTGCCATAGGGGGGACCCAGTACTTC	CAIGGTQYF
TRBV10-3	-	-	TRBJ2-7	TGTGCCACGAAACAGGGGGGGACGTACGAGCAGTACTTC	CATKQGGTYEQYF
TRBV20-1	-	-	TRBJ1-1	TGCAGTGCCGACACTGGGTTGAACACTGAAGCTTTCTTT	CSADTGLNTEAFF
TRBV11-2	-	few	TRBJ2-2	TGTGCCAGCAGCTTAGCTTGGGGCACCGGGGAGCTGTTTTTT	CASSLAWGTGELFF
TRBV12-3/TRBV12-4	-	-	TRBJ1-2	TGTGCCAGCAGTGCCAGGGGTAGTTACTATGGCTACACCTTC	CASSARGSYYGYTF
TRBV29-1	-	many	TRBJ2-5	TGCAGCGTTCGCCTAGAGACCCAGTACTTC	CSVRLETQYF
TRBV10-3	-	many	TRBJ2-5	TGTGCCATCAGTGCGGAGAGTGGCCAGACCCAGTACTTC	CAISAESGQTQYF
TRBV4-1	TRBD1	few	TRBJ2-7	TGCGCCAGCAGCCAAGCCCCGGGACAGACCTACGAGCAGTACTTC	CASSQAPGQTYEQYF
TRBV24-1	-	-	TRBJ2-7	TGTGCCACCAGTGATTCCCGGAACTACGAGCAGTACTTC	CATSDSRNYEQYF
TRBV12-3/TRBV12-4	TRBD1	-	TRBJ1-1	TGTGCCAGCACTCGCCAGGGGGTGCTTACTGAAGCTTTCTTT	CASTRQGVLTEAFF
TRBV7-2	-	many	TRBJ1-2	TGTGCCAGCAGCTTAGGCACTTTTAATGGCTACACCTTC	CASSLGTFNGYTF
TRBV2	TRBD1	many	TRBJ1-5	TGTGCCAGCAGGACTCACAGGGGGCCGAGCAATCAGCCCCAGCATTTT	CASRTHRGPSNQPQHF
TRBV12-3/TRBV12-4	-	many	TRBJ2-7	TGTGCCAGCAATCTAGGGATGGAGCAGTACTTC	CASNLGMEQYF
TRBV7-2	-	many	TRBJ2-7	TGTGCCAGCAGCTTAGCTGGGAAGGGCTACGAGCAGTACTTC	CASSLAGKGYEQYF
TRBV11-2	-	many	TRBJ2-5	TGTGCCAGCAGCTTAGGGCGGATAGAGACCCAGTACTTC	CASSLGRIETQYF
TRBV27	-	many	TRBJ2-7	TGTGCCAGCAGGCATAACATGCGCTACGAGCAGTACTTC	CASRHNMRYEQYF
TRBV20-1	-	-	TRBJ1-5	TGCAGTGCTAGAGATGGGCAGTATCAGCCCCAGCATTTT	CSARDGQYQPQHF
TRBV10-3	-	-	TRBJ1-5	TGTGCCATCAGTGGAGGTAGCAATCAGCCCCAGCATTTT	CAISGGSNQPQHF
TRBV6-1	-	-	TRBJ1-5	TGTGCCCACGGCCTGGCGGGGGGCAATCAGCCCCAGCATTTT	CAHGLAGGNQPQHF
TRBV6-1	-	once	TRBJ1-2	TGTGCCAGCTACCAAATCGGTGGCTACACCTTC	CASYQIGGYTF
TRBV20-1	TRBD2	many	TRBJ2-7	TGCAGTGCTAGGCCGGGACTAGCGGTATACGAGCAGTACTTC	CSARPGLAVYEQYF
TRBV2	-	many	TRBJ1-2	TGTGCCAGCATCTACCGGGACAATAATGGCTACACCTTC	CASIYRDNNGYTF
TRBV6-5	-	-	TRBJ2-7	TGTGCCAGCAGTTACGGCCCCGAGGGTATCAACGAGCAGTACTTC	CASSYGPEGINEQYF
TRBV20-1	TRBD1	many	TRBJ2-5	TGCAGTGCGTGGGACAGATTGAGACAAGAGACCCAGTACTTC	CSAWDRLRQETQYF
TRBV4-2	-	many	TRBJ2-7	TGTGCCAGCAGCCGAGAGGGGGAATTGGAGCAGTACTTC	CASSREGELEQYF
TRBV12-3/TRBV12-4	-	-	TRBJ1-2	TGTGCCAGCAGTGGTATTGGAGGGGGTGGTTACACCTTC	CASSGIGGGGYTF
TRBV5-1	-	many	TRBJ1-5	TGCGCCAGCAGCTTGGGTGTAGGGGGGGAGAGGCAGCCCCAGCATTTT	CASSLGVGGERQPQHF
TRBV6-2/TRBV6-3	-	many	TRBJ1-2	TGTGCCAGCAGTTATGGACGGACTAACTATGGCTACACCTTC	CASSYGRTNYGYTF
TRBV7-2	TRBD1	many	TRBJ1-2	TGTGCCAGCAGCTTAGCGTACAGGGGGCGCGCCCGATATGGCTACACCTTC	CASSLAYRGRARYGYTF
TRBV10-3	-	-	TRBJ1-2	TGTGCCATCAGTGATGAGGGTTCTGGCTACACCTTC	CAISDEGSGYTF
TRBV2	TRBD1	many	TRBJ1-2	TGTGCCAGCGACAGGGGGCGCGATACTGGCTACACCTTC	CASDRGRDTGYTF
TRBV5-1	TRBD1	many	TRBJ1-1	TGCGCCAGCAGCCGTTGGACAGGGGAGGGGACTGAAGCTTTCTTT	CASSRWTGEGTEAFF
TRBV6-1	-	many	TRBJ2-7	TGTGCCAGCAGCCTTAAACAGGGTCTTTCCTACGAGCAGTACTTC	CASSLKQGLSYEQYF
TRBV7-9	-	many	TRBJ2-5	TGTGCCGGGATTAAGGGAAACCAAGAGACCCAGTACTTC	CAGIKGNQETQYF